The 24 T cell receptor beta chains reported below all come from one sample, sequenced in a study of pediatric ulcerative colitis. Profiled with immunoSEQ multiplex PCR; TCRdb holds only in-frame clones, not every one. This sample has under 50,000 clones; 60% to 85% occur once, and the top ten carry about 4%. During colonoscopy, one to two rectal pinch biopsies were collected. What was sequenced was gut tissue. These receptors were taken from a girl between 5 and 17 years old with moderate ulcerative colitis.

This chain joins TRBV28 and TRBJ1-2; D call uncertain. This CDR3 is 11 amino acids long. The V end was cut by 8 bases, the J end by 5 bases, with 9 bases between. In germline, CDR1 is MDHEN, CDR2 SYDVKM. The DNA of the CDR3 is TGTGCCAGCGGAAGGGTGTATGGCTACACCTTC. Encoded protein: CASGRVYGYTF.

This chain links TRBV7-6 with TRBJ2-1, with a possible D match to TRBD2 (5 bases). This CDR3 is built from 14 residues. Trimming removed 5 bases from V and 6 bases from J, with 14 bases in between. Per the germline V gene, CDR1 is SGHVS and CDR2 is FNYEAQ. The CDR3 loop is CASSPRLAGNEQFF. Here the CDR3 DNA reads TGTGCCAGCAGCCCCCGGCTAGCCGGCAATGAGCAGTTCTTC.

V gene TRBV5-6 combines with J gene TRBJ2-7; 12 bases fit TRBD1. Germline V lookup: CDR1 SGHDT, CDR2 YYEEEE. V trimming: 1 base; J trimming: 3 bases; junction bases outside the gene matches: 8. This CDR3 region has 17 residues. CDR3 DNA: TGTGCCAGCAGCTTGCCCTCGGGACAGGGGGCTCTCTACGAGCAGTACTTC. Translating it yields CASSLPSGQGALYEQYF. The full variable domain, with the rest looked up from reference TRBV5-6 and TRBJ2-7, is DAGVTQSPTHLIKTRGQQVTLRCSPKSGHDTVSWYQQALGQGPQFIFQYYEEEERQRGNFPDRFSGHQFPNYSSELNVNALLLGDSALYLCASSLPSGQGALYEQYFGPGTRLTVT.

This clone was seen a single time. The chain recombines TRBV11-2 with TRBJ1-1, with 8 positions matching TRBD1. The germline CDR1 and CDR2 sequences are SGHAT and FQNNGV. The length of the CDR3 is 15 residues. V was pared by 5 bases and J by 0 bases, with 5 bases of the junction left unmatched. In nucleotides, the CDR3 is TGTGCCAGCAGCCCTCCGGGACAGGTGAACACTGAAGCTTTCTTT. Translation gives CASSPPGQVNTEAFF.

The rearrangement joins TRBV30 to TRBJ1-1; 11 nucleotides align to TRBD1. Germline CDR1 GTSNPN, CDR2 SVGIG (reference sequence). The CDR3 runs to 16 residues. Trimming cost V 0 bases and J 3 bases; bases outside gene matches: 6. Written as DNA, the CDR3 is TGTGCCTGGAGTGTACAGTGGGGACAGGGGGACACTGAAGCTTTCTTT. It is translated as CAWSVQWGQGDTEAFF.

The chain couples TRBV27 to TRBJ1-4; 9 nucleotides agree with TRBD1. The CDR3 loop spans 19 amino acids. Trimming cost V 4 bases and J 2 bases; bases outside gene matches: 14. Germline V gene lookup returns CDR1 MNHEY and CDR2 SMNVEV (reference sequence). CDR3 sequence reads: CASSSRYRGRIPTNEKLFF. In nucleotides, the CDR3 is TGTGCCAGCAGTTCCCGCTACAGGGGGCGTATTCCTACTAATGAAAAACTGTTTTTT.

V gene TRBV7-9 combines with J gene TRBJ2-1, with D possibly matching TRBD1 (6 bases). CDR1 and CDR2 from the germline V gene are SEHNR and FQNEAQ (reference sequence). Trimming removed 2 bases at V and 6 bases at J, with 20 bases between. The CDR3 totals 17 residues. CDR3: CASSLTKTGIWGNEQFF. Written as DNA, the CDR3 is TGTGCCAGCAGCTTAACCAAAACAGGGATTTGGGGCAATGAGCAGTTCTTC.

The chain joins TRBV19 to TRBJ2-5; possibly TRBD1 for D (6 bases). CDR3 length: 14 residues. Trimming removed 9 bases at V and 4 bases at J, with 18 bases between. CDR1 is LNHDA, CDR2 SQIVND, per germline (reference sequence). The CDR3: CASSSGMGAETQYF. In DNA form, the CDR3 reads TGTGCCAGCTCATCGGGGATGGGGGCAGAGACCCAGTACTTC.

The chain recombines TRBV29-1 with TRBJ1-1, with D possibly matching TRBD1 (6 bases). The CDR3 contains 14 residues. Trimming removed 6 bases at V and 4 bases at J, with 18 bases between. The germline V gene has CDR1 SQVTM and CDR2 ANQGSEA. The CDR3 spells CSVGGVGLGTEAFF. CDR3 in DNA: TGCAGCGTCGGGGGCGTAGGGTTGGGCACTGAAGCTTTCTTT.

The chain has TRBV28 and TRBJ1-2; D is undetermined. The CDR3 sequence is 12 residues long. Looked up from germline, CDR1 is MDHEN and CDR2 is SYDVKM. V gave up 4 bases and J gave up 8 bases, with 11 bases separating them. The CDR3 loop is CASSSQIRGYTF. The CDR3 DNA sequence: TGTGCCAGCAGTTCCCAAATTAGAGGCTACACCTTC.

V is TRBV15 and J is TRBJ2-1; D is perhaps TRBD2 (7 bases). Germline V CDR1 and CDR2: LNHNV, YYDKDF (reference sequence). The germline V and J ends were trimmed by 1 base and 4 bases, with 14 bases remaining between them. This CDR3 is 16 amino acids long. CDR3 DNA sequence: TGTGCCACCAGCAGAGGGGGGCTAGCGGAATACAATGAGCAGTTCTTC. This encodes CATSRGGLAEYNEQFF.

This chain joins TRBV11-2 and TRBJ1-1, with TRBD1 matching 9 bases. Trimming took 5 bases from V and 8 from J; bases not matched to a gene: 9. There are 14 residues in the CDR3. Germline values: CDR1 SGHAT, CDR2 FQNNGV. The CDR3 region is CASSLNTGQGEAFF. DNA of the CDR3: TGTGCCAGCAGCCTCAATACCGGACAGGGGGAAGCTTTCTTT.

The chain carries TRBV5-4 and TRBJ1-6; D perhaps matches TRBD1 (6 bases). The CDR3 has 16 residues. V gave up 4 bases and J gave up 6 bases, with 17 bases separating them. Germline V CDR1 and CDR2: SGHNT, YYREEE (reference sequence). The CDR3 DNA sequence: TGTGCCAGCAGCACCGGGGGGGCGGACCTTAATTCACCCCTCCACTTT. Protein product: CASSTGGADLNSPLHF.

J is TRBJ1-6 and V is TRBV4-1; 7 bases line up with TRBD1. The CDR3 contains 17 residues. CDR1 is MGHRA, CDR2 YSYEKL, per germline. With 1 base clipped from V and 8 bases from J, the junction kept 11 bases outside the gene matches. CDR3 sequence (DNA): TGCGCCAGCAGCCAAGGTCCCGACAGGGCGCCTCATTCACCCCTCCACTTT. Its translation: CASSQGPDRAPHSPLHF.

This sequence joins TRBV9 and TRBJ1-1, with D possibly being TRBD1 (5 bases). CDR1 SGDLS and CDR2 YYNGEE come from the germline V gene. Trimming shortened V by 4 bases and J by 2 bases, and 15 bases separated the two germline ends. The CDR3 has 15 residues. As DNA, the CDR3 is TGTGCCAGCAGCTCCCGGATGGGGGGTAACACTGAAGCTTTCTTT. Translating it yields CASSSRMGGNTEAFF.

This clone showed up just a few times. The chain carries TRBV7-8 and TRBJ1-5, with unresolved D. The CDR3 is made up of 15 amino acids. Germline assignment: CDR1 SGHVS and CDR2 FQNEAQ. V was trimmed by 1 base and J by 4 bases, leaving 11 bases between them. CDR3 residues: CASSLDGPANQPQHF. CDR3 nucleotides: TGTGCCAGCAGCTTAGATGGGCCGGCGAATCAGCCCCAGCATTTT. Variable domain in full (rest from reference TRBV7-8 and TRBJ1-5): GAGVSQSPRYKVAKRGQDVALRCDPISGHVSLFWYQQALGQGPEFLTYFQNEAQLDKSGLPSDRFFAERPEGSVSTLKIQRTQQEDSAVYLCASSLDGPANQPQHFGDGTRLSIL.

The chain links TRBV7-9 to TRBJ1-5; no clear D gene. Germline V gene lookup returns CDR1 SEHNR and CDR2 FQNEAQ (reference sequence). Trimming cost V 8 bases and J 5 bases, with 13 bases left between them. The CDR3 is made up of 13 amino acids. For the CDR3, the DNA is TGTGCCAGCGTTAAGGACGGCGATCAGCCCCAGCATTTT. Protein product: CASVKDGDQPQHF.

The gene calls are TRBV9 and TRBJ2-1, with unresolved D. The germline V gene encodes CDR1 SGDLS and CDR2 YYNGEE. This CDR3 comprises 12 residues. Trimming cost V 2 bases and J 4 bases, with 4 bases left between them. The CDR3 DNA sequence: TGTGCCAGCAGCGTCAATTACAATGAGCAGTTCTTC. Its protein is CASSVNYNEQFF. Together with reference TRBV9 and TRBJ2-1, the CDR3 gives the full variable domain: DSGVTQTPKHLITATGQRVTLRCSPRSGDLSVYWYQQSLDQGLQFLIQYYNGEERAKGNILERFSAQQFPDLHSELNLSSLELGDSALYFCASSVNYNEQFFGPGTRLTVL.

The CDR3 region is CASSTEGQGEEQYF. The CDR3 DNA reads as TGCGCCAGCAGCACGGAGGGACAGGGTGAAGAGCAGTACTTC. The chain links TRBV5-1 to TRBJ2-7, with 9 bases matching TRBD1. The CDR3 spans 14 residues. Germline lookup yields CDR1 SGHRS and CDR2 YFSETQ. V lost 4 bases to trimming and J lost 7 bases; unmatched junction nucleotides: 9.

CDR3 sequence: CASSLGTAIYEQYF. The CDR3 region has the DNA TGCGCCAGCAGCCTAGGGACAGCGATTTACGAGCAGTACTTC. The chain employs TRBV5-1 and TRBJ2-7; the match to TRBD1 covers 7 bases. The trim removed 4 bases at V and 4 bases at J, leaving 8 bases unmatched. CDR3 size: 14 residues. Germline CDR1 is SGHRS and CDR2 is YFSETQ.

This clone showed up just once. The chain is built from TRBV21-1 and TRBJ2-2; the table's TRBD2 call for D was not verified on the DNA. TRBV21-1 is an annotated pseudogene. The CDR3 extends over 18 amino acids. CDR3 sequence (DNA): TGTGCCAGCAGCAAGCAGGGACTAGCGGAACAGAACACCGGGGAGCTGTTTTTT. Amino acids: CASSKQGLAEQNTGELFF.

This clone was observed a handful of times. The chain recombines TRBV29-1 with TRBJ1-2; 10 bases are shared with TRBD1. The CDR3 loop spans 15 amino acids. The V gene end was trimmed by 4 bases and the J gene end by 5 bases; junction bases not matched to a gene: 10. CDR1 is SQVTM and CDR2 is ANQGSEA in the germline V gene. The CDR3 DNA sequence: TGCAGCGTTGTTTTTGAGACAGGGGGCTGGTATGGCTACACCTTC. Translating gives CSVVFETGGWYGYTF.

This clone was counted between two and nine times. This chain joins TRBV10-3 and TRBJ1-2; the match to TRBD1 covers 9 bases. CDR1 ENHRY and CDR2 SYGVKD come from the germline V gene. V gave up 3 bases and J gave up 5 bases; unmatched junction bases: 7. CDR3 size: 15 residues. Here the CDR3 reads CAISDPGQGDYGYTF. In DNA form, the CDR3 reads TGTGCCATCAGTGACCCGGGACAGGGTGATTATGGCTACACCTTC.

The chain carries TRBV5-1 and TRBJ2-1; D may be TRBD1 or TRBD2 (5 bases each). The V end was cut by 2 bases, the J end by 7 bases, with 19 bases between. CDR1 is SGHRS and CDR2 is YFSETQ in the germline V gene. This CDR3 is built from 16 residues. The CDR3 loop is CASSLQAGTQPNEQFF. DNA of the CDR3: TGCGCCAGCAGCTTACAAGCCGGGACCCAACCGAATGAGCAGTTCTTC.